The present T cell receptor (beta chain) was sequenced within a study of PD-1 blockade in classical Hodgkin lymphoma (dated by TCRdb to 2018 to 2021). For the study in its entirety: Nivolumab dosing was 3 mg/kg intravenously every 2 weeks, continuing until either disease progression or unacceptable toxicity. A peripheral blood immune signature of response to PD-1 blockade in classical Hodgkin lymphoma was defined using TCR beta sequencing and CyTOF. Overall study outcomes, separate from this receptor: Lower diversity was observed in patients in whom nivolumab was started less than 1 year after ASCT, and these patients were excluded from later analyses so that confounding by immune reconstitution would be avoided. Baseline diversity similar to that of newly diagnosed patients was observed in trial patients achieving complete response, whereas significantly lower diversity was observed in partial responders and progressors. The study covered only a single clinical trial cohort, and the causes of the repertoire differences, possibly disease activity or prior therapy, were still not defined. Baseline TCR diversity was reported as lower in newly diagnosed patients than in healthy donors, and lower still in relapsed/refractory patients. By C4D1, a significant rise was seen in CD4+ TCR diversity but not in CD8+ TCR diversity (p=0.0027 vs p=0.16), and the rise was most apparent among complete responders (p=0.02).

The CDR3 sequence holds 13 residues, the cysteine and phenylalanine included. Only the CDR3 DNA is retained, 39 bases long and in frame from the first base. The germline V gene gives CDR1 as LGHNA and CDR2 as YSLEER. V is shortened by 0 bases, J by 7 bases, and the region joining them spans 7 bases. In the case of this clone: It has no known antigen specificity. No qualities accompany the bases; no much larger clone lies one base away.

The Qiagen DNeasy kit was used to extract genomic DNA from unsorted PBMCs and from the negatively selected CD4+ and CD8+ fractions. TCR beta CDR3 regions were amplified by immunoSEQ multiplex PCR using primers annealing to V and J segments. A synthetic immune receptor repertoire was used to minimize amplification bias, and remaining bias was computationally removed after sequencing. In the original analysis: Repertoire diversity was quantified as the Shannon entropy index using custom Python scripts. The unsorted, CD4+ and CD8+ repertoires were each analyzed separately, with the exception of combined analyses, where CD4+ and CD8+ sequences were merged in silico. A clone was considered expanded if an increase in frequency of at least 2-fold after treatment relative to C1D1 was found, and a pseudocount of 0.5 was applied to clones undetected at baseline. Singleton clones were defined as clones with 0 or 1 copy at C1D1, and non-singleton clones were defined as clones with 2 or more copies. Clones expanded in unsorted samples were labelled as CD4+, CD8+ or unknown by matching protein sequences in sorted samples from the same patient. Wilcoxon tests were applied to paired samples to test diversity changes from C1D1 to C4D1. TCRdb's version of the immuneACCESS table is confined to in-frame rearrangements and falls short of the full clone set. An unresolved V gene accounts for under half of the shortfall where checked; the remainder is of unknown origin. That table furnishes V, J and clone size, whereas the DNA furnished D and trimming. The sample table holds about 24,000 clones, of which about 80% were seen once. Jointly, the top ten make up approximately 6.4% of the sample.

What this sample's time point label stands for: cycle 1 day 1 (C1D1), immediately before nivolumab initiation. Every trial patient had relapsed after autologous stem cell transplantation, and cohorts A, B and C differed in prior brentuximab vedotin exposure. A total of over 50 patients with relapsed/refractory classical Hodgkin lymphoma made up the trial cohort, and each patient's best overall response was complete response, partial response or progressive disease. In the multi-cohort phase II CheckMate 205 trial, trial patients received single-agent nivolumab. An independent review committee assessed best overall response by applying the 2007 International Working Group response criteria. Trial PBMCs were collected immediately before nivolumab initiation (C1D1) and during therapy at cycle 2 day 1 and cycle 4 day 1. Peripheral blood was collected in 8 mL Vacutainer Cell Preparation Tubes, from which PBMCs were isolated by centrifugation and then cryopreserved.

The TCR sequence derives from a human donor with classical Hodgkin lymphoma. Sequencing used peripheral blood mononuclear cells (PBMCs), obtained at baseline. The rearranged segments are TRBV4-3 and TRBJ1-5; the D gene is not confidently resolved. The CDR3 region has the sequence CASSQDLGQPQHF. The DNA sequence is as follows: TGCGCCAGCAGCCAAGATCTCGGGCAGCCCCAGCATTTT.